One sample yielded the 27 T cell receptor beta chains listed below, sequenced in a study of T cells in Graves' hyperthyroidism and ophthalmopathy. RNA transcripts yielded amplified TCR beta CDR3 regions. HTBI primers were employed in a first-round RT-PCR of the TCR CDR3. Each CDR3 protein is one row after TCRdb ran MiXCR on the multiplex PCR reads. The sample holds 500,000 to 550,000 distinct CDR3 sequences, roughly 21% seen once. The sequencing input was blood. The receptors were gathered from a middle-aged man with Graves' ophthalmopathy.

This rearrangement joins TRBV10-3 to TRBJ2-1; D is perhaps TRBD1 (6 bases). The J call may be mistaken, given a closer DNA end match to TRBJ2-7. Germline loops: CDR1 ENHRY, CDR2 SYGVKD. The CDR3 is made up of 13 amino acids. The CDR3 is CAISDRGSNEQYF. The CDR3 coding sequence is TGTGCCATCAGTGACAGGGGCAGCAATGAGCAGTACTTC.

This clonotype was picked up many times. The CDR3 sequence is CSAPGGGSSSYEQYF. The CDR3 nucleotides are TGCAGTGCTCCCGGGGGCGGGAGCAGCTCCTACGAGCAGTACTTC. V and J are TRBV20-1 and TRBJ2-7, with D possibly being TRBD2 (7 bases). Germline values: CDR1 DFQATT, CDR2 SNEGSKA (reference sequence). This CDR3 has 15 residues. V gave up 5 bases and J gave up 0 bases, with 17 bases separating them.

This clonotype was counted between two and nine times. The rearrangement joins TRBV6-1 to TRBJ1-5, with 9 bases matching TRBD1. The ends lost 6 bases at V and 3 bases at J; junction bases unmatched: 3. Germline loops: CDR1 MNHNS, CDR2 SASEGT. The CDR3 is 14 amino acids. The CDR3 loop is CASRRDRVNQPQHF. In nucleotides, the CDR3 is TGTGCCAGCAGACGGGACAGGGTCAATCAGCCCCAGCATTTT.

The CDR3 sequence is CASSAGEKTQYF. The CDR3 DNA sequence: TGTGCCAGCTCGGCAGGGGAAAAGACCCAGTACTTC. This chain connects TRBV6-1 to TRBJ2-5, with D perhaps matching TRBD1 (6 bases). Germline CDR1 reads MNHNS; CDR2 reads SASEGT. The CDR3 is 12 residues long. Trimming pared 8 bases from V and 6 bases from J, leaving 13 bases between.

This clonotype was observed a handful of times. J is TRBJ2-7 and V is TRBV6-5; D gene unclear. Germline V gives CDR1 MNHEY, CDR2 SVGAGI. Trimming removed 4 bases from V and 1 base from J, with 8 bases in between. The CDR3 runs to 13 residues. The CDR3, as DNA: TGTGCCAGCAGTTCGACCCTATCCTACGAGCAGTACTTC. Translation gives CASSSTLSYEQYF.

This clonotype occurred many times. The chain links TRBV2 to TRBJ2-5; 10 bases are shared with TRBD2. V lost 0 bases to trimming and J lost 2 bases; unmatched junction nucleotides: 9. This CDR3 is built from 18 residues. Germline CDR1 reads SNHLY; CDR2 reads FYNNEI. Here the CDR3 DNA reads TGTGCCAGCAGTGAAGCGGCGCTTACTAGCGGGGTACAAGAGACCCAGTACTTC. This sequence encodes CASSEAALTSGVQETQYF.

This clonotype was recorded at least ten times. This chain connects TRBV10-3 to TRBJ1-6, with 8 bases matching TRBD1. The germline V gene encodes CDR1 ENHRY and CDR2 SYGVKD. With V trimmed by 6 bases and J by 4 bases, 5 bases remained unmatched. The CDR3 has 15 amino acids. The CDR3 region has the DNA TGTGCCATCAGATCAGACAGGGGTTATAATTCACCCCTCCACTTT. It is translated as CAIRSDRGYNSPLHF.

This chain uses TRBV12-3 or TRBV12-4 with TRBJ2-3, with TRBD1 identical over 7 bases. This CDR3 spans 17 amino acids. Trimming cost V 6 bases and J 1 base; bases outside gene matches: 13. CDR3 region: CASRSATGKEGTDTQYF. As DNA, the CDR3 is TGTGCCAGCAGATCGGCGACAGGGAAGGAGGGCACAGATACGCAGTATTTT.

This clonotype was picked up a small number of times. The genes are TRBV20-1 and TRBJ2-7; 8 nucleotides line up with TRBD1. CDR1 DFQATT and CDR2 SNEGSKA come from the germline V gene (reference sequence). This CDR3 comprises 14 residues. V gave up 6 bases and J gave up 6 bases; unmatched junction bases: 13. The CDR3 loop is CSALSRSRGLEQYF. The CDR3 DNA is TGCAGTGCCCTTAGTCGGTCCAGGGGGCTCGAGCAGTACTTC.

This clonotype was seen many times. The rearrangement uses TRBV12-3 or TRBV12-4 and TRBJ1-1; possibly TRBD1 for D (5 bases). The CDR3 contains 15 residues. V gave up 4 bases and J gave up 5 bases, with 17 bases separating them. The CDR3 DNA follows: TGTGCCAGCAGTTCCAGGACCCGAAAGGGGACTGAAGCTTTCTTT. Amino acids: CASSSRTRKGTEAFF.

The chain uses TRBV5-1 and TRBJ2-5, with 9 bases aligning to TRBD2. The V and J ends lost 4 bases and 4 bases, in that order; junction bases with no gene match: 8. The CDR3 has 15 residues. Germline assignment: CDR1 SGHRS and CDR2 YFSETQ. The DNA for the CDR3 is TGCGCCAGCAGCCCGGTAGCGGGAGAGGTAGAGACCCAGTACTTC. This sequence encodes CASSPVAGEVETQYF.

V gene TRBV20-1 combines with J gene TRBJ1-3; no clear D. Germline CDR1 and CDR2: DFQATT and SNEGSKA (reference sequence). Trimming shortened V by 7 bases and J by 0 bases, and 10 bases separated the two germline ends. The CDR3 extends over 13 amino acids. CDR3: CSVGGNSGNTIYF. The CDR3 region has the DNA TGCAGTGTAGGCGGTAACTCTGGAAACACCATATATTTT.

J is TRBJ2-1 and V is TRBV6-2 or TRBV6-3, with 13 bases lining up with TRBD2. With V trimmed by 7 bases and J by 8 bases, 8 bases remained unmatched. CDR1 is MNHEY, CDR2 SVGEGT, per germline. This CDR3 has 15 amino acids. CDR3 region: CASNPRTSGSYEQFF. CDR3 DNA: TGTGCCAGCAATCCGAGGACTAGCGGGAGCTATGAGCAGTTCTTC.

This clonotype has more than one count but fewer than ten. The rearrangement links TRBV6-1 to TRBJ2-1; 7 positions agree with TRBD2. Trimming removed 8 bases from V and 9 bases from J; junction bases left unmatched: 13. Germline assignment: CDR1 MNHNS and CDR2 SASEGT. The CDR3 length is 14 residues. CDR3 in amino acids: CASGVAGENGEQFF. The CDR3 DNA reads TGTGCCAGCGGTGTGGCGGGAGAAAATGGTGAGCAGTTCTTC.

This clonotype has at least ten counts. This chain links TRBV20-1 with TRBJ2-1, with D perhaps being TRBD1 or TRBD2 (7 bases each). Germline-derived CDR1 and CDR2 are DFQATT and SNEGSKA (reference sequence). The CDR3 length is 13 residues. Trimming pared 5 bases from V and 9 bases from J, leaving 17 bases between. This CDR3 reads CSAVRGGVTEQFF. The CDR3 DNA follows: TGCAGTGCTGTCAGGGGGGGGGTCACTGAGCAGTTCTTC.

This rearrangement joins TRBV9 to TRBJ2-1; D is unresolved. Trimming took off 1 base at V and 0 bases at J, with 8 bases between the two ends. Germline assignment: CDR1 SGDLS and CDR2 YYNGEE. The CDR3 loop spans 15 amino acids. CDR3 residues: CASSVSWGSYNEQFF. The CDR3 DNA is TGTGCCAGCAGCGTAAGTTGGGGCTCCTACAATGAGCAGTTCTTC.

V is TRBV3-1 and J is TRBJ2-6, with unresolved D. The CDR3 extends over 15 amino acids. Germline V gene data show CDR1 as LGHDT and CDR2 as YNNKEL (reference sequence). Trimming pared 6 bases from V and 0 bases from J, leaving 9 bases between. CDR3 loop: CASSPSFSGANVLTF. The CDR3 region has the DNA TGTGCCAGCAGTCCTAGTTTCTCTGGGGCCAACGTCCTGACTTTC.

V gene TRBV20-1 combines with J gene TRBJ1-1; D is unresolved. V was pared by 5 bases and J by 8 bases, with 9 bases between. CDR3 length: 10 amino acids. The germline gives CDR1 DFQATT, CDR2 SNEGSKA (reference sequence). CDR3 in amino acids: CSALGNEAFF. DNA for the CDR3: TGCAGTGCTTTGGGCAACGAAGCTTTCTTT.

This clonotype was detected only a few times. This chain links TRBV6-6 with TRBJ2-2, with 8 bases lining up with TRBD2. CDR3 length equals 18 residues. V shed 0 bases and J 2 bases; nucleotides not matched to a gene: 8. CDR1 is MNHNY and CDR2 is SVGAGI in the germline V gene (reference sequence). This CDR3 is CASSYSVGAGANTGELFF. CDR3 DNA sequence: TGTGCCAGCAGTTACTCGGTTGGAGCGGGGGCTAACACCGGGGAGCTGTTTTTT.

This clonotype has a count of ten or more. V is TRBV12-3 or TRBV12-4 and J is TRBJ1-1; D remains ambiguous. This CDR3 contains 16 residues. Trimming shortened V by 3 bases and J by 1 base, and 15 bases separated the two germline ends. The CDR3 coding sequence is TGTGCCAGCAGTTTGCGCGTCGGACGGACGAACACTGAAGCTTTCTTT. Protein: CASSLRVGRTNTEAFF.

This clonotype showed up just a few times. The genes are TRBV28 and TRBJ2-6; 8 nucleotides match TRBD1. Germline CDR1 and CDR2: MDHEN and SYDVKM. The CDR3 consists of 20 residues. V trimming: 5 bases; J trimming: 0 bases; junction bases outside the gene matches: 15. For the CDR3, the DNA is TGTGCCAGCAGTCCAATCGGACAGGGCATGTTGAGCTCTGGGGCCAACGTCCTGACTTTC. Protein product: CASSPIGQGMLSSGANVLTF.

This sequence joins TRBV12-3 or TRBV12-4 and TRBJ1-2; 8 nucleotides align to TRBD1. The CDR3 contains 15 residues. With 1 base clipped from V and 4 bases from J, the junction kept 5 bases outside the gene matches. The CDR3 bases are TGTGCCAGCAGTTTAGGGCCAGGGGGCGGCTATGGCTACACCTTC. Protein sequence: CASSLGPGGGYGYTF.

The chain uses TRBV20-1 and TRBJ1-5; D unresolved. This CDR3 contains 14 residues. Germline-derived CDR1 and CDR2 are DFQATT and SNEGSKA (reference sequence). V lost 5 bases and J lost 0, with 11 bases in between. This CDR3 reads CSAAAHYSNQPQHF. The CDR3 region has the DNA TGCAGTGCTGCGGCCCACTATAGCAATCAGCCCCAGCATTTT.

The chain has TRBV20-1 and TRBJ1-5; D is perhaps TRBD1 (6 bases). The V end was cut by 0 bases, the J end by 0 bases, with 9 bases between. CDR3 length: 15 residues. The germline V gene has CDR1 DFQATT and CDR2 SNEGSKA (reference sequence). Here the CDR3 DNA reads TGCAGTGCTAGAGATAGGGGGAATAGCAATCAGCCCCAGCATTTT. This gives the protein CSARDRGNSNQPQHF.

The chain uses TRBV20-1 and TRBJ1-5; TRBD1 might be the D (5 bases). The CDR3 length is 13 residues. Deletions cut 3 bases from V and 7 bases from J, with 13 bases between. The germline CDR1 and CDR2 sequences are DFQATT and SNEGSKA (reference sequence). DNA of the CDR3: TGCAGTGCTAGGTCCAGGGAAGGGCAGCCCCAGCATTTT. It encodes CSARSREGQPQHF.

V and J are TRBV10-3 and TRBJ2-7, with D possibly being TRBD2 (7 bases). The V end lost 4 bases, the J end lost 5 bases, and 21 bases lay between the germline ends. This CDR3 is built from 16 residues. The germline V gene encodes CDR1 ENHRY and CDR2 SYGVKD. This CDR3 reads CAISGKGGGTQDEQYF. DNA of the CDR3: TGTGCCATCAGTGGTAAAGGGGGGGGGACGCAGGACGAGCAGTACTTC.

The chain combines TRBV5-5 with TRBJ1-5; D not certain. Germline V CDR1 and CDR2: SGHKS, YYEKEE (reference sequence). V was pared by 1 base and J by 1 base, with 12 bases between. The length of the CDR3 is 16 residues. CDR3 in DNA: TGTGCCAGCAGCTTGAGTAGGGAGAGGAGCAATCAGCCCCAGCATTTT. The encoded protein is CASSLSRERSNQPQHF.